One T cell receptor beta chain is described in this entry. The data derive from a study of blood T cell repertoires in COVID-19. Whole-study context: The cDNA or gDNA used as material had been derived from T cells, B-cell-depleted T cells, or PBMCs.

Germline CDR1 reads SGHRS; CDR2 reads YFSETQ. The CDR3 totals 15 residues. Trimming took 0 bases from V and 4 from J; bases not matched to a gene: 7. Authors' processing steps: How many nucleated cells were present was estimated from reference gene primer amplification. Sequencing was performed with immunoSEQ multiplex PCR; in TCRdb, only in-frame clones are kept and a portion is missing. V and J calls and clone size are those listed in that table; D and trimming were worked out from the DNA. The repertoire holds 55,000 to 70,000 clones, roughly 80% seen once, with about a tenth in the top ten. The sequenced material came from peripheral blood. This rearrangement joins TRBV5-1 to TRBJ2-7; TRBD1 aligns across 7 bases. This TCR was sampled from a woman aged 80 or over with acute or convalescent COVID-19. The CDR3 reads CASSLAPSGQYEQYF. CDR3 bases: TGCGCCAGCAGCTTGGCCCCTTCGGGACAGTACGAGCAGTACTTC. Variable domain in full (rest from reference TRBV5-1 and TRBJ2-7): KAGVTQTPRYLIKTRGQQVTLSCSPISGHRSVSWYQQTPGQGLQFLFEYFSETQRNKGNFPGRFSGRQFSNSRSEMNVSTLELGDSALYLCASSLAPSGQYEQYFGPGTRLTVT.